These 10 T cell receptor beta chains were all obtained from the same sample, sequenced in a study of blood T cell repertoires in COVID-19. Repertoires were generated with immunoSEQ multiplex PCR, while TCRdb's copy carries only in-frame clones and drops some. In the table there are over 70,000 clones, more than 85% of which are singletons. The sequencing input was peripheral blood. These TCRs come from a man aged 50 to 60 with COVID-19, enrolled during active disease.

The gene calls are TRBV5-1 and TRBJ1-6; no definite D call. This CDR3 comprises 12 residues. Germline lookup yields CDR1 SGHRS and CDR2 YFSETQ. V shed 4 bases and J shed 7 bases, with 6 bases lying between them. The CDR3 coding sequence is TGCGCCAGCAGCGAGAGCAATTCACCCCTCCACTTT. The encoded protein is CASSESNSPLHF.

The CDR3 DNA is TGTGCCAGTAGTATAGGGGCAGGGATGAACACTGAAGCTTTCTTT. Translation gives CASSIGAGMNTEAFF. The V call is TRBV19, the J call TRBJ1-1; TRBD1 might be the D (5 bases). Deletions cut 1 base from V and 0 bases from J, with 9 bases between. The CDR3 runs 15 residues. CDR1 and CDR2 (germline): LNHDA, SQIVND (reference sequence).

The rearrangement links TRBV6-5 to TRBJ2-1, with a possible D match to TRBD2 (6 bases). CDR3 length: 15 amino acids. CDR1 MNHEY and CDR2 SVGAGI come from the germline V gene. The V end lost 4 bases, the J end lost 7 bases, and 17 bases lay between the germline ends. The CDR3 DNA follows: TGTGCCAGCAGTTCGTTGACGGGAGTTATAAATGAGCAGTTCTTC. Translation gives CASSSLTGVINEQFF.

This clone has a handful of counts. The gene calls are TRBV9 and TRBJ2-1, with TRBD1 identical over 9 bases. The CDR3 contains 15 residues. V lost 4 bases, J lost 8 bases, and 10 bases stayed unmatched. Germline CDR1 and CDR2: SGDLS and YYNGEE. CDR3 sequence (DNA): TGTGCCAGCAGCCTATCCGGGACAGGGAATGATGAGCAGTTCTTC. Amino acid sequence: CASSLSGTGNDEQFF.

This clone was seen a handful of times. CDR3 sequence: CASSKRLAGYTDTQYF. In nucleotides, the CDR3 is TGTGCCAGCAGCAAGCGACTAGCGGGATACACAGATACGCAGTATTTT. The rearrangement uses TRBV6-2 or TRBV6-3 and TRBJ2-3, with 11 bases fitting TRBD2. The length of the CDR3 is 16 residues. CDR1 and CDR2 (germline): MNHEY, SVGEGT. The ends lost 6 bases at V and 2 bases at J; junction bases unmatched: 7.

CDR3 residues: CASSLDRVDYGYTF. For the CDR3, the DNA is TGCGCCAGCAGCTTGGACAGGGTGGACTATGGCTACACCTTC. The chain joins TRBV5-1 to TRBJ1-2; the D gene is possibly TRBD1 (6 bases). Germline V gene data show CDR1 as SGHRS and CDR2 as YFSETQ. The CDR3 length is 14 residues. V lost 0 bases to trimming and J lost 3 bases, with 9 bases between them.

V is TRBV29-1 and J is TRBJ1-2; 8 bases are a match to TRBD1. The CDR3 has 11 residues. The J segment lost 8 bases and the V segment lost 7 bases, leaving 6 bases of the junction unmatched. Per the germline V gene, CDR1 is SQVTM and CDR2 is ANQGSEA. The DNA for the CDR3 is TGCAGCGCCGGACAGGGCGGGGGCTACACCTTC. Protein: CSAGQGGGYTF.

Here the CDR3 reads CASSSGQGSADTQYF. CDR3 coding DNA: TGTGCCAGCAGCTCAGGACAGGGAAGCGCAGATACGCAGTATTTT. The chain is built from TRBV11-3 and TRBJ2-3; 8 bases align to TRBD1. V trimming: 4 bases; J trimming: 4 bases; junction bases outside the gene matches: 7. The CDR3 loop spans 15 amino acids. Germline V gives CDR1 SGHNT, CDR2 YENEEA.

The chain combines TRBV5-5 with TRBJ2-2; D perhaps matches TRBD1 (6 bases). Germline V gene lookup returns CDR1 SGHKS and CDR2 YYEKEE (reference sequence). V gave up 2 bases and J gave up 0 bases, with 14 bases separating them. The CDR3 length is 17 residues. DNA of the CDR3: TGTGCCAGCAGCTTTGACAGGTCGCTCGCGAACACCGGGGAGCTGTTTTTT. This sequence encodes CASSFDRSLANTGELFF.

The chain joins TRBV5-1 to TRBJ2-5; 9 nucleotides align to TRBD1. Germline V gives CDR1 SGHRS, CDR2 YFSETQ. The CDR3 runs 17 residues. Trimming took 3 bases from V and 5 from J; bases not matched to a gene: 14. The chain's CDR3 is CASSSSGDRVLVETQYF. The DNA of the CDR3 is TGCGCCAGCAGCTCGTCCGGGGACAGGGTCCTAGTGGAGACCCAGTACTTC.